This passage covers 6 T cell receptor beta chains from one sample sequenced in a study of blood T cells in healthy people across ages. Through a sample-barcoded 5' primer and a J-beta primer mix, a second PCR was run for roughly 6 to 11 cycles. In TCRdb, the 5' RACE reads were re-called with MiXCR into one record per CDR3 protein. The sample has about 670,000 distinct CDR3 sequences, roughly 41% seen once; the top ten hold around 30%. Sequencing was performed on blood. The source is an elderly man in good health.

This clonotype showed up many times. The chain combines TRBV20-1 with TRBJ2-1; D unclear. This CDR3 has 14 residues. V was clipped by 7 bases and J by 2 bases, with 15 bases between them. The V gene's germline CDR1 is DFQATT and CDR2 SNEGSKA (reference sequence). CDR3 in DNA: TGCAGTGTTCACATGAGGAACGCCTACAATGAGCAGTTCTTC. It is translated as CSVHMRNAYNEQFF.

This chain links TRBV2 with TRBJ2-7; no reliable D call. The ends were cut back, 6 bases at V and 4 bases at J, with 13 bases in the middle. The CDR3 totals 13 residues. Germline V gives CDR1 SNHLY, CDR2 FYNNEI. CDR3 in amino acids: CASSENDGYEQYF. CDR3 DNA sequence: TGTGCCAGCAGCGAAAATGACGGGTACGAGCAGTACTTC.

This clonotype was seen more than once but under ten times. The chain carries TRBV2 and TRBJ1-5, with D tentatively TRBD1 (5 bases). Germline V gene lookup returns CDR1 SNHLY and CDR2 FYNNEI. Trimming removed 2 bases at V and 1 base at J, with 12 bases between. The CDR3 covers 16 residues. CDR3 bases: TGTGCCAGCAGTGAATCGGGGCATACAAGCAATCAGCCCCAGCATTTT. Its translation is CASSESGHTSNQPQHF.

Turning to this clonotype: A read error may be the cause here, since a much bigger clone is one base away. This sequence joins TRBV4-2 and TRBJ2-7; a possible D gene is TRBD2 (6 bases). The CDR3 has 14 amino acids. Germline V gene sequence: CDR1 LGHNA, CDR2 YNFKEQ. Here the CDR3 reads CASSQGGSLRELYF. The DNA for the CDR3 is TGTGCCAGCAGCCAAGGCGGCAGCCTCCGGGAGCTGTACTTC.

J is TRBJ2-7 and V is TRBV5-1; 9 nucleotides align to TRBD2. The V segment lost 2 bases and the J segment 0 bases; nucleotides outside the gene matches: 12. The germline V gene has CDR1 SGHRS and CDR2 YFSETQ. The CDR3 extends over 18 amino acids. The CDR3: CASSFRNAGTSSSYEQYF. In DNA form, the CDR3 reads TGCGCCAGCAGCTTTCGGAATGCCGGGACTAGCAGCTCCTACGAGCAGTACTTC.

This chain connects TRBV28 to TRBJ2-5; 7 bases are shared with TRBD2. V gave up 6 bases and J gave up 2 bases; unmatched junction bases: 15. The CDR3 covers 17 residues. The V gene's germline CDR1 is MDHEN and CDR2 SYDVKM. In DNA form, the CDR3 reads TGTGCCAGCAGGGTACCTAGTGGGAGGGGTCTACAAGAGACCCAGTACTTC. Its translation is CASRVPSGRGLQETQYF.